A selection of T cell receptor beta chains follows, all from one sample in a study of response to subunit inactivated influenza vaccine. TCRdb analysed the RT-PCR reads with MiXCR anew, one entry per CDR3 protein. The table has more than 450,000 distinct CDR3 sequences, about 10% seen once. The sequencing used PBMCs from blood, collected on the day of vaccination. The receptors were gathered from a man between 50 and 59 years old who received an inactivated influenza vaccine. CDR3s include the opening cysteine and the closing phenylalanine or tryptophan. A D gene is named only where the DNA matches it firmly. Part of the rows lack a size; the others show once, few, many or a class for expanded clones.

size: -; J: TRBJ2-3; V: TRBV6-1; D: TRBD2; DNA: TGTGCCAGCAGTCAACCCGATTCCTTGACTAGCGGGGGCCCCAGAGATACGCAGTATTTT; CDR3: CASSQPDSLTSGGPRDTQYF
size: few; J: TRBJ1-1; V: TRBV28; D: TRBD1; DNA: TGTGCCAGCAGTTTACTGGGCAGGGGGCTGAACACTGAAGCTTTCTTT; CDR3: CASSLLGRGLNTEAFF
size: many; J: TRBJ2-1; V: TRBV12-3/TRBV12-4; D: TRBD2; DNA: TGTGCCAGCAGTTTTTTACTAGCGGACTACAATGAGCAGTTCTTC; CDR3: CASSFLLADYNEQFF
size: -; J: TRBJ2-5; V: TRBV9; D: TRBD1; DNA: TGTGCCAGCAGCGTAGGAGGGACAGGAGCGTACCAAGAGACCCAGTACTTC; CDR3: CASSVGGTGAYQETQYF
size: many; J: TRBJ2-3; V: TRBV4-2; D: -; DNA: TGTGCCAGCAGCCAAGATGTGGGGCTGGGCACAGATACGCAGTATTTT; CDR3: CASSQDVGLGTDTQYF
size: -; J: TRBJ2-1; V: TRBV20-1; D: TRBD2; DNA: TGCAGTGCTAGAGAAGGGACTAGCGGGAGGAATGAGCAGTTCTTC; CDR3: CSAREGTSGRNEQFF
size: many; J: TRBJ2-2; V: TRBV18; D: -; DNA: TGTGCCAGCTCACCATTGGGGACCGGGGAGCTGTTTTTT; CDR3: CASSPLGTGELFF
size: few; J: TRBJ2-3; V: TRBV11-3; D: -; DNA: TGTGCCAGCAGCTTCACGGGGGCTTCGGGTACGCAGTATTTT; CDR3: CASSFTGASGTQYF
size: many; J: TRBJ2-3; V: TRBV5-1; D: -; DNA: TGCGCCAGCAGCCTCCAGGGTTTTGGTAACACAGATACGCAGTATTTT; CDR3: CASSLQGFGNTDTQYF
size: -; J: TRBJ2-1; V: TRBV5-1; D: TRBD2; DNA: TGCGCCAGCAGCCCCGGGAGGGTCTCAGCTTACAATGAGCAGTTCTTC; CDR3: CASSPGRVSAYNEQFF
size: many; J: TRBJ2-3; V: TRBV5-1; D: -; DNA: TGCGCCAGCAGAGTGACTAGAAGCACAGATACGCAGTATTTT; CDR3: CASRVTRSTDTQYF
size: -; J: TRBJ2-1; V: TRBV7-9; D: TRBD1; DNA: TGTGCCAGCAGCTTACCGACCGGGACAGGGGAAGGTGAGCAGTTCTTC; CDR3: CASSLPTGTGEGEQFF
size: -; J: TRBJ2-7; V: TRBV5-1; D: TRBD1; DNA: TGCGCCAGCAGCAAAGGGACAGGGGGCCCCTACGAGCAGTACTTC; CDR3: CASSKGTGGPYEQYF
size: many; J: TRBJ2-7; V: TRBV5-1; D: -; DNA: TGCGCCAGCAGCCCCGGGACCTCGACCTACGAGCAGTACTTC; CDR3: CASSPGTSTYEQYF
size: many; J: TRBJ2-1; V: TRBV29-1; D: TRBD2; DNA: TGCAGCGTTGAGTTGAGGCGGGAGTGGAATGAGCAGTTCTTC; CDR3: CSVELRREWNEQFF
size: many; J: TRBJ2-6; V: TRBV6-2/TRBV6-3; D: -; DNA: TGTGCCAGCACTCTAGAGGAGGGTGTTGGGGCCAACGTCCTGACTTTC; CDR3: CASTLEEGVGANVLTF
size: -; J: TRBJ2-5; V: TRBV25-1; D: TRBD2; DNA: TGTGCCAGCAGTGCCCGGACTAGCGGGGGGGAGACCCAGTACTTC; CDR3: CASSARTSGGETQYF
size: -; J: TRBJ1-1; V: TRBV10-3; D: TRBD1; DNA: TGTGCCATCAGTGTGGACAGGGATAACGCTGAAGCTTTCTTT; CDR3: CAISVDRDNAEAFF
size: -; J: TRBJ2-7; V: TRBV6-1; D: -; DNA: TGTGCCAGCAGTCCTGATAGGAACAGGGACGAGCAGTACTTC; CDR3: CASSPDRNRDEQYF
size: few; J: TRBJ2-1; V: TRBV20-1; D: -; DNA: TGCAGTGCTAGGGGAGTGGGATACAATGAGCAGTTCTTC; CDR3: CSARGVGYNEQFF
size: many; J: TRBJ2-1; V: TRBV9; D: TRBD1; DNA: TGTGCCAGCAGCGCCGGGACAGGAATACACAATGAGCAGTTCTTC; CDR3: CASSAGTGIHNEQFF
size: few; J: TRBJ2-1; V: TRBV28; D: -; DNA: TGTGCCAGCACCCCCCGGGAAACCTCCTACAATGAGCAGTTCTTC; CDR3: CASTPRETSYNEQFF
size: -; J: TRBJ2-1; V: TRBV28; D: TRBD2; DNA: TGTGCCAGCAGTTTAGGTTTGAGCGGGGGAGGATATGAGCAGTTCTTC; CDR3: CASSLGLSGGGYEQFF
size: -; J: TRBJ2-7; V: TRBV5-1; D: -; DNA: TGCGCCAGCAGCTTGGTGGGTGCGGGACGCTACGAGCAGTACTTC; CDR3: CASSLVGAGRYEQYF
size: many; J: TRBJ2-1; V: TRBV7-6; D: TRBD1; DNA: TGTGCCAGCAGTCGGGAACAGGGGGCCGGATTCTACAATGAGCAGTTCTTC; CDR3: CASSREQGAGFYNEQFF